This TCR beta chain derives from a study of blood T cell repertoires in COVID-19. Study information: In each case, the material was cDNA or gDNA derived from T cells, B-cell-depleted T cells, or PBMCs.

TCRdb keeps only in-frame clones here, not all; method: immunoSEQ multiplex PCR. The sample lists roughly 260,000 clones, roughly 86% occurring once. Specimen: peripheral blood. The receptor's source is a young woman with COVID-19, enrolled during active disease.

As DNA, the CDR3 is TGTGCCAGCAGCCAAGAGGGCAGGGGTAGAGATGGCTACACCTTC. This encodes CASSQEGRGRDGYTF. The chain recombines TRBV4-2 with TRBJ1-2; D might be TRBD1 (6 bases). CDR1 is LGHNA and CDR2 is YNFKEQ in the germline V gene. Trimming took off 0 bases at V and 6 bases at J, with 14 bases between the two ends. The CDR3 consists of 15 residues.